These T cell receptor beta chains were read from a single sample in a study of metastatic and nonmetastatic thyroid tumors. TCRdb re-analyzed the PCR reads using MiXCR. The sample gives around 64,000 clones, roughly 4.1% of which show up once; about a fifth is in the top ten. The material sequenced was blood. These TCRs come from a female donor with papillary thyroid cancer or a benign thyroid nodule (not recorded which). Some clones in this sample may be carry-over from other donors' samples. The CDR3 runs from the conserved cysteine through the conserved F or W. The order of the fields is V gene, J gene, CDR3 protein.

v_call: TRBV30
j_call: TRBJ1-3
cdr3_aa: CAWGSGSGNTIYF

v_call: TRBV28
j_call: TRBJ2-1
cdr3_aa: CASTLGGARPYEQFF

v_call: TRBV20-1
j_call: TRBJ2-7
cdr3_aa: CSGRQGRTSSYEQYF

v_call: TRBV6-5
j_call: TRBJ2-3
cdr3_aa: CASSDSTSGGNTQYF

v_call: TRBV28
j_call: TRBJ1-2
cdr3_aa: CASSHGLQYGYTF

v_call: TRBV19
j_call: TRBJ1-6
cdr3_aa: CASSTTGKDSPLHF

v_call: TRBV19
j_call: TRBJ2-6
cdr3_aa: CASSIPPAGANVLTF

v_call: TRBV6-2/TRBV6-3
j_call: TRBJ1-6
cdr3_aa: CASSYVGTNSPLHF

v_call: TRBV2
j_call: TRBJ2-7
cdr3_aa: CASIRTGTTFFYEQYF

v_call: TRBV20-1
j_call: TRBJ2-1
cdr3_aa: CSARDGEVDHEQFF

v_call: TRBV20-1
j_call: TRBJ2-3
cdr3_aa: CSASLAGGPTDTQYF

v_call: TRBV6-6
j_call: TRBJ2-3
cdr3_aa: CASSYSGPGGADTQYF

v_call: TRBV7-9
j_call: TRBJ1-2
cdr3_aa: CASSPRAGADYGYTF

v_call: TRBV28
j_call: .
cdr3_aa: CASSLWAAGTLGEQFF

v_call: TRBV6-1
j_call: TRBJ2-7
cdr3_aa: CASRPRDRSYEQYF

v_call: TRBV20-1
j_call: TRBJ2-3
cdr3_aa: CSILGAGGWTDTQYF

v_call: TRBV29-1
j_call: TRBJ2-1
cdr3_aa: CSVESPGLPGGEQFF

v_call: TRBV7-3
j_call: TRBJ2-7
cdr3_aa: CASSLNPPPGGAAGEQYF

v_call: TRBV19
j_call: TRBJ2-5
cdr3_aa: CASRDPGGVNGETQYF

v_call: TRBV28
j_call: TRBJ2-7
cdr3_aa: CASSWTSGSSYEQYF

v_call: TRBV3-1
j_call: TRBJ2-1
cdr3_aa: CASSQDEREGRFFYYNEQFF

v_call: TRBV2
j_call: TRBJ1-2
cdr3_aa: CASGEYLNYGYTF

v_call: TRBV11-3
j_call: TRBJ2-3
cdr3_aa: CASSTQGVSTDTQYF

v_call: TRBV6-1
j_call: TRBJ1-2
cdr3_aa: CASRRKTGGGLYGYTF

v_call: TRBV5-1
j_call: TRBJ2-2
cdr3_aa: CASSLVGQTGELFF

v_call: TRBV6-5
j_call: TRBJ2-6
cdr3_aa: CASSSGSRGSGANFLTF

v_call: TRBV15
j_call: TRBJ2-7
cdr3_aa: CATSRERGTSSYEQYF

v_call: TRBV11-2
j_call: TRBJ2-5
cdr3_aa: CASSFARTGPQETQYF

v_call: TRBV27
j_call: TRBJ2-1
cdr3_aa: CASSPTNRGLRSYNEQFF

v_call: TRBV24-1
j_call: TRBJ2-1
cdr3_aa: CATSLSGGSSYNEQFF

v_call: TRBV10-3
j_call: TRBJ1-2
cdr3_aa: CAITNGPTAGWGYTF

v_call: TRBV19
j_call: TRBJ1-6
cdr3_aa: CASSMNNPNSPLQF

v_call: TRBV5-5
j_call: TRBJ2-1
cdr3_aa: CASSLTESEQFF

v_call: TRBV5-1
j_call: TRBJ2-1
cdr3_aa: CASSLEASGSYNEQFF

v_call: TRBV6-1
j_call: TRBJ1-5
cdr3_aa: CASTPVLNEHQHF

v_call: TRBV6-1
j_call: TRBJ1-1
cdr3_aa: CASSYSGTEITEAFF

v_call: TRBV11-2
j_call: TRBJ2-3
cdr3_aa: CASSLGGNTQYF

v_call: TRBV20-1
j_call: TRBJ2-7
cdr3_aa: CSASKDNSYEQYF

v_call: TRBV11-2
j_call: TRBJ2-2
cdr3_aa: CASSQGRERKDGELFF

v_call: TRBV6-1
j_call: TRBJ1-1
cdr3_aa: CANRPLGAGWEAEAFF

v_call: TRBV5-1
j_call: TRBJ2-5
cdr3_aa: CASSLDQPTETQYF

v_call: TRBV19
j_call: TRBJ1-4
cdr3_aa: CASSIRHEKLFF

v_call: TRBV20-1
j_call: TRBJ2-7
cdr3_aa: CSAVQRGTGAPVSTREQYF

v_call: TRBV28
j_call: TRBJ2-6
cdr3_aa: CASSSRGSGNSGANVLTF

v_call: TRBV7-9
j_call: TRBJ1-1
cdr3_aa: CASSLVGTDTEAFF